This T cell receptor (beta chain) derives from a study of blood T cell repertoires in COVID-19. Participants had their cohort set by participant-reported clinical history. Original analysis: Researchers report that nucleated cell counts were estimated from reference gene primer amplification. Data came from immunoSEQ multiplex PCR; TCRdb stores just in-frame clones and leaves some out. The D gene and trimming were derived from the DNA, and the V and J assignments and clone size from that table. The data show under 200,000 clones, with 86% seen just once and 5.6% held by the top ten. The CDR3 loop spans 13 amino acids. Germline CDR1 and CDR2: SGDLS and YYNGEE. With 0 bases removed from V and 7 bases from J, the gap between germline ends came to 8 bases.

The receptor was isolated from a man aged 35-49 years with acute COVID-19. Sequencing was performed on PBMCs or T cells enriched from blood (not recorded which). J is TRBJ1-5 and V is TRBV9, with D unresolved. CDR3 sequence reads: CASSVGARQPQHF. The CDR3 DNA sequence: TGTGCCAGCAGCGTAGGGGCTCGGCAGCCCCAGCATTTT.